Following are 3 T cell receptor beta chains from one sample sequenced in a study of T cell responses to AZD1222 COVID-19 vaccine. Repertoires were generated with immunoSEQ multiplex PCR, while TCRdb's copy carries only in-frame clones and drops some. In the table there are some 64,000 clones, about 90% of which are singletons. The sample in question was peripheral blood, obtained 28 days after the second dose of the MenACWY control vaccine. All receptors derive from an adult who received the MenACWY meningococcal vaccine as a control.

The chain links TRBV2 to TRBJ2-1; D may be TRBD2 (5 bases). Germline CDR1 and CDR2: SNHLY and FYNNEI. Trimming took off 2 bases at V and 0 bases at J, with 8 bases between the two ends. The CDR3 spans 15 residues. In DNA form, the CDR3 reads TGTGCCAGCAGTGAATGGAGGAACTCCTACAATGAGCAGTTCTTC. Translation gives CASSEWRNSYNEQFF. Drawing the rest from reference TRBV2 and TRBJ2-1, the complete variable domain is EPEVTQTPSHQVTQMGQEVILRCVPISNHLYFYWYRQILGQKVEFLVSFYNNEISEKSEIFDDQFSVERPDGSNFTLKIRSTKLEDSAMYFCASSEWRNSYNEQFFGPGTRLTVL.

This sequence joins TRBV11-2 and TRBJ2-1; D not certain. The CDR3 runs 13 residues. The germline gives CDR1 SGHAT, CDR2 FQNNGV. V was shortened by 1 base and J by 6 bases, with 7 bases between the two germline ends. The DNA of the CDR3 is TGTGCCAGCAGCTTAGTAAGGTTCAATGAGCAGTTCTTC. This codes for CASSLVRFNEQFF.

The chain uses TRBV9 and TRBJ1-3; perhaps TRBD1 as D (5 bases). V dropped 4 bases and J dropped 0 bases, with 17 bases sitting between them. Germline loops: CDR1 SGDLS, CDR2 YYNGEE. CDR3 length equals 17 residues. The CDR3 spells CASSLNLGGASGNTIYF. CDR3 coding DNA: TGTGCCAGCAGCCTCAACTTGGGAGGGGCCTCTGGAAACACCATATATTTT.